This entry is about one T cell receptor (beta chain). Here immunoSEQ multiplex PCR was the method, and the copy in TCRdb shows in-frame clones only, minus some. Among some 290,000 clones, roughly 88% were seen once, and the ten largest hold around 0.91%. These data come from a study of cytomegalovirus exposure and HLA in healthy donors. The CDR3 has 13 amino acids. Germline CDR1 LGHNA, CDR2 YSLEER. The V end was cut by 4 bases, the J end by 5 bases, with 11 bases between. The origin of this receptor is a man younger than 40 in good health and CMV-seronegative. Sequenced sample: PBMCs. The rearrangement joins TRBV4-3 to TRBJ1-1; possibly TRBD1 for D (6 bases). In nucleotides, the CDR3 is TGCGCCAGCAGCCCGGAACAGGGTACTGAAGCTTTCTTT. Its translation: CASSPEQGTEAFF.